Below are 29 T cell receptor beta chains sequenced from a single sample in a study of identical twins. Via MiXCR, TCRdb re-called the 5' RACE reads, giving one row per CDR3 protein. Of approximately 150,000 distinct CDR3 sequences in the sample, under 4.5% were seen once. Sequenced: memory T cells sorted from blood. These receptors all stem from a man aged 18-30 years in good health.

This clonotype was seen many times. This CDR3 reads CATSRVLPGGNEQFF. DNA of the CDR3: TGTGCCACCAGCAGAGTCTTACCGGGGGGGAATGAGCAGTTCTTC. The chain links TRBV15 to TRBJ2-1; 8 bases are shared with TRBD2. V lost 1 base, J lost 7 bases, and 6 bases stayed unmatched. CDR1 is LNHNV, CDR2 YYDKDF, per germline (reference sequence). The CDR3 loop spans 15 amino acids.

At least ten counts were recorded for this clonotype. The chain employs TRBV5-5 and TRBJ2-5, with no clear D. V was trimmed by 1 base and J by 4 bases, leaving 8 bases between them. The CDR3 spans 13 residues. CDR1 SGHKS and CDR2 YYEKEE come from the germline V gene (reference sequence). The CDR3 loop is CASSLSVTETQYF. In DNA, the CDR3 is TGTGCCAGCAGCTTGTCGGTGACAGAGACCCAGTACTTC.

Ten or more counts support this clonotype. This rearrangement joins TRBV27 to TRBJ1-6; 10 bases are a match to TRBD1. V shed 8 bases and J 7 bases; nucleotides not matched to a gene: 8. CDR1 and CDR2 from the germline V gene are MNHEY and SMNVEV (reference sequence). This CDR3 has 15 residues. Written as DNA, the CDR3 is TGTGCCAGCGCCCAGGGGGACAGGGGAAATTCACCCCTCCACTTT. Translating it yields CASAQGDRGNSPLHF.

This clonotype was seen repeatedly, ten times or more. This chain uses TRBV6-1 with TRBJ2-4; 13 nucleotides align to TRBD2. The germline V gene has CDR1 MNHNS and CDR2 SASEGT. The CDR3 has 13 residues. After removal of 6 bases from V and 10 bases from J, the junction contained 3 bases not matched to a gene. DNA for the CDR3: TGTGCCAGCAGACAGACTAGCGGGAGGATTCAGTACTTC. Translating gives CASRQTSGRIQYF.

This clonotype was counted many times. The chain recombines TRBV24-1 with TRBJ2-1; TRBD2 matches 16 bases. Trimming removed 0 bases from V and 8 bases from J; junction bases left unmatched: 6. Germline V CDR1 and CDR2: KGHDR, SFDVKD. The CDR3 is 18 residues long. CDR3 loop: CATSDLSGGLAGGHEQFF. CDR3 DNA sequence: TGTGCCACCAGTGATTTGTCAGGGGGACTAGCGGGAGGGCATGAGCAGTTCTTC.

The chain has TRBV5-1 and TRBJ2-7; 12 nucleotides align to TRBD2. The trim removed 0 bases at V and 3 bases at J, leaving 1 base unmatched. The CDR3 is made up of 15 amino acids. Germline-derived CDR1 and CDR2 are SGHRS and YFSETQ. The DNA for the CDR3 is TGCGCCAGCAGCTTGGGGACTAGCGGGATCTACGAGCAGTACGTC. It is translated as CASSLGTSGIYEQYV.

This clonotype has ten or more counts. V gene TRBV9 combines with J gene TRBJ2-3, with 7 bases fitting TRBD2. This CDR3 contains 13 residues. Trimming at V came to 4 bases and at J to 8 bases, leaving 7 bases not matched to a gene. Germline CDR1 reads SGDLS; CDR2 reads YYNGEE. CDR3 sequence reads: CASSPVVAGTQYF. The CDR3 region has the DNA TGTGCCAGCAGCCCAGTAGTAGCGGGTACGCAGTATTTT.

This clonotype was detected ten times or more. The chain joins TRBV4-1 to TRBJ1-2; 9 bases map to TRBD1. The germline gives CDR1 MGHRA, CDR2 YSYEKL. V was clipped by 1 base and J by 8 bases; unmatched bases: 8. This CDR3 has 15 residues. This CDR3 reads CASSQGPGTGQGYTF. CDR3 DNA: TGCGCCAGCAGCCAAGGGCCCGGGACAGGGCAAGGCTACACCTTC.

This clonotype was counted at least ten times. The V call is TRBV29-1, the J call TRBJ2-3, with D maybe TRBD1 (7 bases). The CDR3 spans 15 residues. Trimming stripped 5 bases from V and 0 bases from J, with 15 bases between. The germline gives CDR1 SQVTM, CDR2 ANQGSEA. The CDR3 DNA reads TGCAGCGTTACCGGAGGGACAGCGAGCACAGATACGCAGTATTTT. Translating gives CSVTGGTASTDTQYF.

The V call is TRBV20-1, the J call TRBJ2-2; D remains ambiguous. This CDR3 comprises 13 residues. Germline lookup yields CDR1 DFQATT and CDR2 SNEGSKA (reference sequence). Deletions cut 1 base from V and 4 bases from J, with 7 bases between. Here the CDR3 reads CSARARATGELFF. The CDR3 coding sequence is TGCAGTGCTAGAGCTAGGGCCACCGGGGAGCTGTTTTTT.

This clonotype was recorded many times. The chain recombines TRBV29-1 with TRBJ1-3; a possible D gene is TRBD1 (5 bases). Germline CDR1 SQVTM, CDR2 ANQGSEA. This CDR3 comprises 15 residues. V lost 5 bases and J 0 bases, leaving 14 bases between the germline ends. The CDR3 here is CSVRVGTSSGNTIYF. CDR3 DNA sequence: TGCAGCGTTCGAGTCGGGACTAGCTCTGGAAACACCATATATTTT. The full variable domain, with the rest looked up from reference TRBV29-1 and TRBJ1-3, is SAVISQKPSRDICQRGTSLTIQCQVDSQVTMMFWYRQQPGQSLTLIATANQGSEATYESGFVIDKFPISRPNLTFSTLTVSNMSPEDSSIYLCSVRVGTSSGNTIYFGEGSWLTVV.

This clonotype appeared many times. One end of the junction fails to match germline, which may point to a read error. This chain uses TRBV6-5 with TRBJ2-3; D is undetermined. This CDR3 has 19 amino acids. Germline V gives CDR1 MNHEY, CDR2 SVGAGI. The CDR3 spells CASGYTPAAGPSNTDTQYF. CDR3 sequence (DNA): TGTGCCAGCGGTTACACACCCGCGGCCGGGCCTTCTAACACAGATACGCAGTATTTT.

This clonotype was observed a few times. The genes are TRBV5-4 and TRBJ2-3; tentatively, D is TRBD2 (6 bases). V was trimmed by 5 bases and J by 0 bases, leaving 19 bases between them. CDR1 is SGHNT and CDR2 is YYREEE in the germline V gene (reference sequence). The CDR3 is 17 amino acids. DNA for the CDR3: TGTGCCAGCAGACCTACCCGACAAGGAGGGAGCACAGATACGCAGTATTTT. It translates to CASRPTRQGGSTDTQYF.

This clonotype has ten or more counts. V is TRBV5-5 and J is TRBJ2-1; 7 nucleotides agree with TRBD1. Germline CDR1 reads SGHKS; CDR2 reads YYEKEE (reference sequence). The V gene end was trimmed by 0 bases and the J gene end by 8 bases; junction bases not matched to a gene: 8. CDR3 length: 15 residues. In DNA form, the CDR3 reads TGTGCCAGCAGCTTGGAAGGACAGGCTTTCTATGAGCAGTTCTTC. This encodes CASSLEGQAFYEQFF.

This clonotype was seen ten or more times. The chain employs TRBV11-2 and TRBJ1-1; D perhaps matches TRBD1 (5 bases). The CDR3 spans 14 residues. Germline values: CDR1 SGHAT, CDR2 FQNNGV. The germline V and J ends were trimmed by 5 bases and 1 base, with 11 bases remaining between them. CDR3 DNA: TGTGCCAGCAGCCCGGGACGGAGGAACACTGAAGCTTTCTTT. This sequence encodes CASSPGRRNTEAFF.

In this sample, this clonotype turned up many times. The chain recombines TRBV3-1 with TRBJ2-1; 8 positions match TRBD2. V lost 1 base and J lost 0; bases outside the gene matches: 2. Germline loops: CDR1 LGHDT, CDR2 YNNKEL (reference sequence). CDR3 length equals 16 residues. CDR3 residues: CASSQVAGLSYNEQFF. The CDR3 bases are TGTGCCAGCAGCCAAGTAGCGGGACTCTCCTACAATGAGCAGTTCTTC.

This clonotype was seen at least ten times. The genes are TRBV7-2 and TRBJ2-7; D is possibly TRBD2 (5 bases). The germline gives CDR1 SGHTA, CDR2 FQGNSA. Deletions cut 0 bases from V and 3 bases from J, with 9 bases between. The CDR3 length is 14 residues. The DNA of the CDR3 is TGTGCCAGCAGCTTAGCTCCACGGGGCTACGAGCAGTACTTC. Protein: CASSLAPRGYEQYF. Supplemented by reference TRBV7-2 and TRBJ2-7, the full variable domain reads GAGVSQSPSNKVTEKGKDVELRCDPISGHTALYWYRQSLGQGLEFLIYFQGNSAPDKSGLPSDRFSAERTGGSVSTLTIQRTQQEDSAVYLCASSLAPRGYEQYFGPGTRLTVT.

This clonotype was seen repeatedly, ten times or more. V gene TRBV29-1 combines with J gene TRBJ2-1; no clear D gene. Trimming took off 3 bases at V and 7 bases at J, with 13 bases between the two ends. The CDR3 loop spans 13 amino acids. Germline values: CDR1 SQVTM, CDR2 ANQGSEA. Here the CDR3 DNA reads TGCAGCGTTGATAGGCCCCGTTGGAATGAGCAGTTCTTC. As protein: CSVDRPRWNEQFF.

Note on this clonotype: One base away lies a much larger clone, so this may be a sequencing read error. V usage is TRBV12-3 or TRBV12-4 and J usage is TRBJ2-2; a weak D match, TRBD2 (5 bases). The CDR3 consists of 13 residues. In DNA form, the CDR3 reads TGTGCCAACAGTTTAATAGCGCCCGGGGAGCTGTTTTTT. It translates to CANSLIAPGELFF.

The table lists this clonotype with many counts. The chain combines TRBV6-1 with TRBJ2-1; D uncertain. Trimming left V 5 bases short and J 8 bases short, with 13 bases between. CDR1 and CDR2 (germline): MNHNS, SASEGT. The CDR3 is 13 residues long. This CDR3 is CASSPAAGYEQFF. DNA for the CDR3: TGTGCCAGCAGTCCGGCAGCAGGCTATGAGCAGTTCTTC.

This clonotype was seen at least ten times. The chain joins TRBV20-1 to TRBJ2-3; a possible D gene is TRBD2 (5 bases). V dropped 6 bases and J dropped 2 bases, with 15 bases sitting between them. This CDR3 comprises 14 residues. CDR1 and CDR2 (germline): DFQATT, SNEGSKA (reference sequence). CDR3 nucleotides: TGCAGTGCCCCCCCAAGCGGCAACACAGATACGCAGTATTTT. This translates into CSAPPSGNTDTQYF.

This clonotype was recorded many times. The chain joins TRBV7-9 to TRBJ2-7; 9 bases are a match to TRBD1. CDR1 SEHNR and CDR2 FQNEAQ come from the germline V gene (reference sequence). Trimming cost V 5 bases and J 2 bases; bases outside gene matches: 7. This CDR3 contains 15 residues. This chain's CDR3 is CASSPRTGEPYEQYF. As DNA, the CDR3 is TGTGCCAGCAGCCCCCGGACAGGGGAACCCTACGAGCAGTACTTC. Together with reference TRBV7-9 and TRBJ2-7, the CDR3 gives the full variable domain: DTGVSQNPRHKITKRGQNVTFRCDPISEHNRLYWYRQTLGQGPEFLTYFQNEAQLEKSRLLSDRFSAERPKGSFSTLEIQRTEQGDSAMYLCASSPRTGEPYEQYFGPGTRLTVT.

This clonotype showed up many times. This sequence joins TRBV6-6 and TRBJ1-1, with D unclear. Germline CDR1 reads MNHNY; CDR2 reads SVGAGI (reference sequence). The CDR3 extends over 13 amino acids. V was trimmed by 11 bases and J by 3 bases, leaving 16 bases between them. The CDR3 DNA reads TGTGCCTGTCGTGCGGGATTTTACACTGAAGCTTTCTTT. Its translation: CACRAGFYTEAFF.

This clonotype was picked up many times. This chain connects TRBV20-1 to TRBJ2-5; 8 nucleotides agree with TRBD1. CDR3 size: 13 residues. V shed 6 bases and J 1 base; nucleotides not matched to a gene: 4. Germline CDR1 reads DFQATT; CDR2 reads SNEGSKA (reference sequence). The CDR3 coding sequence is TGCAGTGCCCCCGGACAGGGCCAAGAGACCCAGTACTTC. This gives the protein CSAPGQGQETQYF.

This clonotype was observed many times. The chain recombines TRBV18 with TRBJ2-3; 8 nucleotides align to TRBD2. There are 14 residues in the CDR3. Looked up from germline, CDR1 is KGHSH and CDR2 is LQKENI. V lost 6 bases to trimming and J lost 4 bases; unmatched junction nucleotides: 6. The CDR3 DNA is TGTGCCAGCTCTTCGGACGGGGGGGCAGATACGCAGTATTTT. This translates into CASSSDGGADTQYF.

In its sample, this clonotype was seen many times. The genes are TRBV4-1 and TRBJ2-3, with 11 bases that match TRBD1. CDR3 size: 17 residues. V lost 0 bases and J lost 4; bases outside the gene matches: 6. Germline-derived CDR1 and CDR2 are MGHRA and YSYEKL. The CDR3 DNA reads TGCGCCAGCAGCCAAGATACGGACAGGGGGCAGTCAGATACGCAGTATTTT. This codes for CASSQDTDRGQSDTQYF.

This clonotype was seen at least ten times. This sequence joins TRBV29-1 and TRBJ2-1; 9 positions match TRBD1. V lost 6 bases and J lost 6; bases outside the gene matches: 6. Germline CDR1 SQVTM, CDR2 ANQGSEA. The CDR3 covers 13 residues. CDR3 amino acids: CSVAGQGFNEQFF. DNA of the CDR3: TGCAGCGTCGCGGGACAGGGTTTCAATGAGCAGTTCTTC.

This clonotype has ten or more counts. CDR3 sequence reads: CASNRDVFNEQFF. CDR3 in DNA: TGTGCCAGCAACCGGGACGTTTTCAATGAGCAGTTCTTC. The chain has TRBV5-6 and TRBJ2-1, with D perhaps given as TRBD1 or TRBD2 (5 bases each). V was shortened by 6 bases and J by 6 bases, with 13 bases between the two germline ends. This CDR3 is 13 amino acids long. Per germline, CDR1 SGHDT and CDR2 YYEEEE.

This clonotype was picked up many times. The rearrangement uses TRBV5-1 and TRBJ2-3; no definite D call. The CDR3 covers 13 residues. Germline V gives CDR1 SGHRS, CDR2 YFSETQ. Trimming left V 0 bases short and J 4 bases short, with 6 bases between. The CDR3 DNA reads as TGCGCCAGCAGCTTGGTTGCGGCAGATACGCAGTATTTT. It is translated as CASSLVAADTQYF.